One sample yielded the 29 T cell receptor beta chains listed below, sequenced in a study of cytomegalovirus exposure and HLA in healthy donors. The PCR was carried out with 60 Vbeta primers and 13 Jbeta primers. The repertoire was sequenced with immunoSEQ multiplex PCR; TCRdb's copy has only in-frame clones and lacks some. The data contain 150,000 to 200,000 clones, about 13% of them singletons. Sequencing used PBMCs. These receptor sequences come from a man between 50 and 59 years old in good health and CMV-seropositive.

The J gene is TRBJ2-4, the V gene TRBV5-1, with 11 bases lining up with TRBD2. Trimming at V came to 4 bases and at J to 6 bases, leaving 6 bases not matched to a gene. The CDR3 has 15 residues. CDR1 SGHRS and CDR2 YFSETQ come from the germline V gene. The DNA for the CDR3 is TGCGCCAGCAGCGGAATAGGGACTAGCGGAAACATTCAGTACTTC. The encoded protein is CASSGIGTSGNIQYF.

This clone was counted only a few times. This chain uses TRBV4-1 with TRBJ2-3; possible D gene TRBD2, 6 bases. V lost 5 bases to trimming and J lost 0 bases, with 6 bases between them. Germline CDR1 is MGHRA and CDR2 is YSYEKL. This CDR3 contains 13 residues. This CDR3 reads CASSGGSTDTQYF. In DNA, the CDR3 is TGCGCCAGCAGCGGGGGGAGCACAGATACGCAGTATTTT.

The sample holds many counts of this clone. The V and J genes are TRBV25-1 and TRBJ1-4, with a possible D match to TRBD1 (5 bases). CDR3 length equals 15 residues. From germline, CDR1 is MGHDK and CDR2 SYGVNS. V gave up 5 bases and J gave up 2 bases, with 12 bases separating them. CDR3 residues: CASSHTRGTNEKLFF. The DNA of the CDR3 is TGTGCCAGCAGTCACACCCGGGGGACTAATGAAAAACTGTTTTTT.

This clone was seen more than once but under ten times. Here the CDR3 reads CASSHTVGTDEKLFF. Here the CDR3 DNA reads TGCGCCAGCAGCCATACTGTAGGGACAGATGAAAAACTGTTTTTT. The rearrangement uses TRBV4-3 and TRBJ1-4; 7 bases are a match to TRBD1. The J segment lost 6 bases and the V segment lost 3 bases, leaving 7 bases of the junction unmatched. The CDR3 contains 15 residues. Germline V gene sequence: CDR1 LGHNA, CDR2 YSLEER.

The rearrangement links TRBV7-2 to TRBJ2-1, with TRBD2 matching over 9 bases. This CDR3 region has 17 residues. The J segment lost 3 bases and the V segment lost 1 base, leaving 7 bases of the junction unmatched. CDR1 and CDR2 from the germline V gene are SGHTA and FQGNSA. The CDR3 spells CASSLEGRGGFYNEQFF. The CDR3 DNA reads as TGTGCCAGCAGCTTAGAAGGGCGGGGGGGATTCTACAATGAGCAGTTCTTC.

The DNA of the CDR3 is TGTGCCAGCAGCATTTACACAGGGGTCTCTAACTATGGCTACACCTTC. This translates into CASSIYTGVSNYGYTF. This chain links TRBV7-2 with TRBJ1-2; 7 bases align to TRBD1. V lost 5 bases to trimming and J lost 0 bases; unmatched junction nucleotides: 9. Germline V gene data show CDR1 as SGHTA and CDR2 as FQGNSA. This CDR3 comprises 16 residues.

In its sample, this clone was seen a few times. The genes are TRBV6-5 and TRBJ1-5; D gene uncertain. The CDR3 spans 14 residues. Trimming took 0 bases from V and 6 from J, leaving 9 bases between them. The germline CDR1 and CDR2 sequences are MNHEY and SVGAGI. The CDR3 reads CASSYSPGSQPQHF. The CDR3 DNA reads TGTGCCAGCAGTTACTCGCCGGGATCTCAGCCCCAGCATTTT.

This clone was seen a few times. The chain couples TRBV28 to TRBJ2-1, with D perhaps TRBD2 (7 bases). V was trimmed by 5 bases and J by 7 bases, leaving 18 bases between them. The CDR3 contains 15 residues. Germline lookup yields CDR1 MDHEN and CDR2 SYDVKM. In DNA form, the CDR3 reads TGTGCCAGCAGTGTCGGGGGGCTCCCGGGGAATGAGCAGTTCTTC. This encodes CASSVGGLPGNEQFF.

The V gene is TRBV27, the J gene TRBJ1-1; 7 nucleotides agree with TRBD1. The V gene end was trimmed by 3 bases and the J gene end by 5 bases; junction bases not matched to a gene: 6. There are 14 residues in the CDR3. Germline values: CDR1 MNHEY, CDR2 SMNVEV (reference sequence). The CDR3 here is CASSFPDRVTEAFF. The CDR3, as DNA: TGTGCCAGCAGTTTCCCAGACAGGGTAACTGAAGCTTTCTTT.

This clone has only a few counts. V usage is TRBV7-4 and J usage is TRBJ2-1, with D unclear. V lost 5 bases to trimming and J lost 10 bases, with 12 bases between them. Germline CDR1 reads SGHVT; CDR2 reads SQSDAQ. The CDR3 sequence is 12 residues long. CDR3 nucleotide sequence: TGTGCCAGCAGCCTTCTGGCCAGAGAGCAGTTCTTC. Translating it yields CASSLLAREQFF.

This clone was recorded a few times. This chain links TRBV7-2 with TRBJ1-5; maybe TRBD1 (6 bases). The CDR3 has 14 residues. Germline values: CDR1 SGHTA, CDR2 FQGNSA. With 3 bases removed from V and 7 bases from J, the gap between germline ends came to 13 bases. The CDR3 nucleotides are TGTGCCAGCAGCTTGAGGGGGGGTGAGCAGCCCCAGCATTTT. Translation gives CASSLRGGEQPQHF.

The genes are TRBV7-2 and TRBJ1-5; no definite D call. The CDR3 sequence is 14 residues long. Germline values: CDR1 SGHTA, CDR2 FQGNSA. V lost 1 base, J lost 6 bases, and 10 bases lay in between. The CDR3 reads CASSLVGEGQPQHF. The DNA of the CDR3 is TGTGCCAGCAGCTTAGTCGGGGAGGGTCAGCCCCAGCATTTT.

CDR3 sequence: CASSPGVRELFF. CDR3 nucleotides: TGTGCCAGCAGCCCCGGGGTTCGGGAGCTGTTTTTT. V gene TRBV7-7 combines with J gene TRBJ2-2; tentatively, D is TRBD2 (5 bases). Germline V gene data show CDR1 as SSHAT and CDR2 as FNYEAQ (reference sequence). The CDR3 is made up of 12 amino acids. V lost 5 bases to trimming and J lost 9 bases, with 10 bases between them.

This clone was seen a few times. This sequence joins TRBV7-9 and TRBJ1-5; tentative D call: TRBD1 (6 bases). This CDR3 region has 15 residues. V was trimmed by 5 bases and J by 3 bases, leaving 14 bases between them. CDR1 is SEHNR and CDR2 is FQNEAQ in the germline V gene (reference sequence). The DNA for the CDR3 is TGTGCCAGCAGCCCCGGGGCAGGGGACAATCAGCCCCAGCATTTT. Amino acids: CASSPGAGDNQPQHF.

J is TRBJ2-3 and V is TRBV6-6; 10 bases line up with TRBD2. The CDR3 totals 14 residues. V shed 4 bases, J shed 10 bases, and the junction held 8 bases outside the gene matches. Per the germline V gene, CDR1 is MNHNY and CDR2 is SVGAGI (reference sequence). This chain's CDR3 is CASSSRVAGGPQYF. The CDR3 DNA sequence: TGTGCCAGCAGTTCCCGTGTAGCGGGGGGACCGCAGTATTTT.

This clone has just a few counts. V is TRBV28 and J is TRBJ2-7, with TRBD1 matching 8 bases. The V gene end was trimmed by 3 bases and the J gene end by 3 bases; junction bases not matched to a gene: 13. This CDR3 region has 17 residues. The V gene's germline CDR1 is MDHEN and CDR2 SYDVKM. The CDR3 reads CASSFSPDRGLLYEQYF. The CDR3 bases are TGTGCCAGCAGTTTTTCTCCCGACAGGGGCCTTCTCTACGAGCAGTACTTC.

The chain has TRBV7-2 and TRBJ1-2; the D gene is possibly TRBD1 (6 bases). Germline assignment: CDR1 SGHTA and CDR2 FQGNSA. The V gene lost 6 bases and the J gene lost 10 bases, with 12 bases spanning the gap. The CDR3 loop spans 11 amino acids. DNA of the CDR3: TGTGCCAGCAGTACGACAGGAGCCTACACCTTC. Residues: CASSTTGAYTF.

This clone was observed a handful of times. V usage is TRBV28 and J usage is TRBJ1-2; D gene unclear. The V gene's germline CDR1 is MDHEN and CDR2 SYDVKM. Deletions cut 6 bases from V and 5 bases from J, with 7 bases between. The CDR3 length is 11 residues. The CDR3 loop reads CASSPRYGYTF. CDR3 bases: TGTGCCAGCAGCCCTAGGTATGGCTACACCTTC.

The CDR3: CASSYSGGVNQETQYF. The CDR3 coding sequence is TGTGCCAGCAGTTACTCGGGGGGGGTCAACCAAGAGACCCAGTACTTC. The chain combines TRBV6-5 with TRBJ2-5, with 7 positions matching TRBD2. V lost 0 bases and J lost 0; bases outside the gene matches: 4. This CDR3 spans 16 amino acids. The germline CDR1 and CDR2 sequences are MNHEY and SVGAGI.

The V call is TRBV7-2, the J call TRBJ2-1, with 10 bases identical to TRBD2. With 4 bases clipped from V and 4 bases from J, the junction kept 7 bases outside the gene matches. Germline CDR1 reads SGHTA; CDR2 reads FQGNSA. The CDR3 sequence is 16 residues long. The CDR3 coding sequence is TGTGCCAGCAGCTCCTTCTCACTAGCGGGATACAATGAGCAGTTCTTC. Its translation is CASSSFSLAGYNEQFF.

The CDR3: CASSLAGGPQETQYF. CDR3 coding DNA: TGTGCCAGCAGTCTAGCGGGGGGCCCTCAAGAGACCCAGTACTTC. This chain joins TRBV27 and TRBJ2-5, with TRBD2 matching over 11 bases. V shed 5 bases and J 2 bases; nucleotides not matched to a gene: 4. Germline values: CDR1 MNHEY, CDR2 SMNVEV (reference sequence). CDR3 length: 15 amino acids.

The J gene is TRBJ2-2, the V gene TRBV10-2; perhaps TRBD2 as D (7 bases). This CDR3 is built from 15 residues. Trimming took off 7 bases at V and 4 bases at J, with 16 bases between the two ends. The germline gives CDR1 WSHSY, CDR2 SAAADI. This CDR3 reads CASTHRGGGTGELFF. The DNA of the CDR3 is TGCGCCAGCACCCATCGGGGAGGGGGCACCGGGGAGCTGTTTTTT.

V usage is TRBV5-4 and J usage is TRBJ2-5, with TRBD2 matching over 9 bases. Germline CDR1 is SGHNT and CDR2 is YYREEE (reference sequence). The V and J ends lost 0 bases and 3 bases, in that order; junction bases with no gene match: 6. This CDR3 has 16 residues. CDR3 bases: TGTGCCAGCAGCTTGGGAGCGGGGGGCCTTAAAGAGACCCAGTACTTC. Translating gives CASSLGAGGLKETQYF. The full variable domain, with the rest looked up from reference TRBV5-4 and TRBJ2-5, is ETGVTQSPTHLIKTRGQQVTLRCSSQSGHNTVSWYQQALGQGPQFIFQYYREEENGRGNFPPRFSGLQFPNYSSELNVNALELDDSALYLCASSLGAGGLKETQYFGPGTRLLVL.

This clone was observed a few times. J is TRBJ2-7 and V is TRBV29-1; a weak D match, TRBD1 (6 bases). In germline, CDR1 is SQVTM, CDR2 ANQGSEA. The V and J ends lost 4 bases and 3 bases respectively, with 10 bases between them. The CDR3 is made up of 12 amino acids. The CDR3 DNA follows: TGCAGCGTTGCAGGGGCGTTCTACGAGCAGTACTTC. It translates to CSVAGAFYEQYF.

CDR3 nucleotide sequence: TGTGCCAGCAGTGTGGTGACAGCCAATCAGCCCCAGCATTTT. Protein product: CASSVVTANQPQHF. This sequence joins TRBV6-1 and TRBJ1-5, with D tentatively TRBD1 (5 bases). The CDR3 consists of 14 residues. Germline CDR1 is MNHNS and CDR2 is SASEGT. Trimming took off 4 bases at V and 3 bases at J, with 10 bases between the two ends.

The chain combines TRBV30 with TRBJ1-1, with D unclear. The V gene lost 4 bases and the J gene lost 8 bases, with 17 bases spanning the gap. CDR1 is GTSNPN, CDR2 SVGIG, per germline (reference sequence). The CDR3 sequence is 13 residues long. The CDR3, as DNA: TGTGCCTGGAACCGAAAAGGAGTAGAGGAAGCTTTCTTT. This gives the protein CAWNRKGVEEAFF.

V and J are TRBV7-2 and TRBJ1-5; 10 bases fit TRBD1. The trim removed 3 bases at V and 7 bases at J, leaving 9 bases unmatched. This CDR3 is built from 16 residues. Germline CDR1 and CDR2: SGHTA and FQGNSA. The chain's CDR3 is CASSFGTGELGQPQHF. DNA for the CDR3: TGTGCCAGCAGCTTCGGGACAGGGGAGTTAGGGCAGCCCCAGCATTTT.

This clone has a handful of counts. This chain links TRBV28 with TRBJ1-2; 7 nucleotides agree with TRBD1. Trimming removed 6 bases from V and 2 bases from J; junction bases left unmatched: 9. The CDR3 loop spans 15 amino acids. Germline values: CDR1 MDHEN, CDR2 SYDVKM. This CDR3 is CASSSGGQANYGYTF. The DNA for the CDR3 is TGTGCCAGCAGCTCTGGAGGACAGGCAAACTATGGCTACACCTTC.

This chain's CDR3 is CAAAWQGSGELFF. CDR3 nucleotides: TGTGCCGCAGCTTGGCAGGGGTCCGGGGAGCTGTTTTTT. V is TRBV5-4 and J is TRBJ2-2, with D perhaps TRBD1 (6 bases). Trimming left V 10 bases short and J 6 bases short, with 16 bases between. Germline lookup yields CDR1 SGHNT and CDR2 YYREEE (reference sequence). This CDR3 is 13 amino acids long.